This is a list of T cell receptor beta chains from one sample in a study of blood T cells in healthy people across ages. TCRdb itself ran the 5' RACE reads through MiXCR, one entry per CDR3 protein. The sample holds approximately 960,000 distinct CDR3 sequences; 25% to 30% are singletons and the top ten take about a tenth. The same sample was also studied in work on T cells of mothers and their children.

The sequencing input was blood. All receptors come from a middle-aged woman in good health. Both conserved end residues are part of each CDR3. The D gene is left open where the match is weak. Only part of the rows carry a size: once, few, many, or a class if the clone is expanded.

d_call clone_size j_call v_call cdr3_aa cdr3_nt
TRBD1 . TRBJ1-1 TRBV3-1 CASSLLGQAAEAFF TGTGCCAGCAGCCTCCTAGGACAGGCAGCTGAAGCTTTCTTT
TRBD1 . TRBJ2-3 TRBV4-3 CASSPSITGGRTQYF TGCGCCAGCAGCCCTTCCATTACAGGGGGTAGGACCCAGTATTTT
TRBD1 . TRBJ1-6 TRBV9 CASSAGGGTANSPLHF TGTGCCAGCAGCGCTGGGGGGGGGACAGCAAATTCACCCCTCCACTTT
TRBD2 . TRBJ2-7 TRBV6-5 CASSYSSGGPSYEQYF TGTGCCAGCAGTTACTCTAGCGGGGGCCCTTCCTACGAGCAGTACTTC
. . TRBJ1-2 TRBV3-1 CASSQDPTTNYGYTF TGTGCCAGCAGCCAAGATCCAACTACAAACTATGGCTACACCTTC
TRBD1 . TRBJ1-5 TRBV5-5 CASSSGQGSFLQPQHF TGTGCCAGCAGTTCGGGACAGGGTTCCTTTCTTCAGCCCCAGCATTTT
. many TRBJ2-5 TRBV11-2 CASSLGDLRETQYF TGTGCCAGCAGCTTAGGGGACCTCCGGGAGACCCAGTACTTC
. many TRBJ2-5 TRBV2 CASSRDLRETQYF TGTGCCAGCAGTCGGGATTTGCGAGAGACCCAGTACTTC
. . TRBJ1-4 TRBV11-2 CASSLGDMREKLFF TGTGCCAGCAGCTTAGGGGACATGCGGGAAAAACTGTTTTTT
. many TRBJ2-7 TRBV28 CASSLYSGAYEQYF TGTGCCAGCAGTTTATATTCGGGGGCGTACGAGCAGTACTTC
TRBD1 few TRBJ1-6 TRBV9 CASSLGTGKSPLHF TGTGCCAGCAGCTTAGGGACAGGGAAATCACCCCTCCACTTT
TRBD2 . TRBJ2-3 TRBV5-1 CASSLASGGPSYSTDTQYF TGCGCCAGCAGCTTGGCCAGCGGGGGCCCATCCTATAGCACAGATACGCAGTATTTT
TRBD1 many TRBJ1-2 TRBV6-4 CASNQGVDDYGYTF TGTGCCAGCAACCAGGGGGTGGATGACTATGGCTACACCTTC
. many TRBJ2-1 TRBV12-3/TRBV12-4 CASSLSGQYNEQFF TGTGCCAGCAGTTTAAGCGGACAGTACAATGAGCAGTTCTTC
TRBD1 . TRBJ2-1 TRBV6-1 CASNAGGLYNEQFF TGTGCCAGCAACGCAGGGGGCCTATACAATGAGCAGTTCTTC
TRBD2 few TRBJ2-5 TRBV7-2 CASSFSGGSAGETQYF TGTGCCAGCAGTTTTAGCGGGGGCTCCGCGGGGGAGACCCAGTACTTC
. many TRBJ2-6 TRBV10-1 CASSPTQGSGANVLTF TGCGCCAGCAGCCCAACACAGGGTTCTGGGGCCAACGTCCTGACTTTC
. few TRBJ2-1 TRBV27 CAGSSPGRVVNNEQFF TGTGCCGGCAGTTCTCCGGGACGAGTGGTTAACAATGAGCAGTTCTTC
. few TRBJ2-1 TRBV18 CANSPGYEQFF TGTGCCAACTCACCAGGTTATGAGCAGTTCTTC